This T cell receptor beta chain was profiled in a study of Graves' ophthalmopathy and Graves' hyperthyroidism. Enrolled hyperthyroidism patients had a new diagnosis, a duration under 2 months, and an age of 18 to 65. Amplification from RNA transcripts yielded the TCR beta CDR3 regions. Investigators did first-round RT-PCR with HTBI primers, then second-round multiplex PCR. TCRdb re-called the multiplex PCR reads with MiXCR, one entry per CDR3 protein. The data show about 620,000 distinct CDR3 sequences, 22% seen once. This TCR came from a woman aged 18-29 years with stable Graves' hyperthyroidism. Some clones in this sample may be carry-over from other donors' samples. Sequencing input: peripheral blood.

The CDR3 sequence is CSAAGTLGVAVSYEQYF. The CDR3 bases are TGCAGTGCTGCGGGGACACTCGGAGTAGCGGTCTCCTACGAGCAGTACTTC. The chain couples TRBV20-1 to TRBJ2-7; the D gene could be TRBD1 or TRBD2 (6 bases each). Germline V gives CDR1 DFQATT, CDR2 SNEGSKA (reference sequence). The CDR3 contains 17 residues. The V end lost 5 bases, the J end lost 0 bases, and 23 bases lay between the germline ends.